The entry below describes one T cell receptor (beta chain). This sample stems from a study of regulatory T cells in long-lasting Graves disease. Building of the TCR beta libraries involved iRepertoire HTBI primers and Arm-PCR of CDR3 regions. TCRdb re-derived calls from the multiplex PCR reads in MiXCR, one entry per CDR3 protein. The table includes 680,000 or so distinct CDR3 sequences, about 15% detected once. In germline, CDR1 is SEHNR, CDR2 FQNEAQ (reference sequence). The CDR3 consists of 17 residues. The germline V and J ends were trimmed by 3 bases and 4 bases, with 18 bases remaining between them. Noted time point: newly diagnosed GD, antithyroid drugs for less than 3 months. PBMC-derived RNA was used for the TCR library. The same data also went into a second study, on T cells in Graves' hyperthyroidism and ophthalmopathy.

The receptor was isolated from a woman in her 30s with Graves disease. The specimen comprised peripheral blood mononuclear cells (PBMCs), sampled at new diagnosis, from a patient treated with antithyroid drugs. V and J are TRBV7-9 and TRBJ2-2, with unresolved D. The chain's CDR3 is CASSFTPSPKITGELFF. The CDR3 DNA is TGTGCCAGCAGCTTTACTCCGTCTCCGAAGATCACCGGGGAGCTGTTTTTT.